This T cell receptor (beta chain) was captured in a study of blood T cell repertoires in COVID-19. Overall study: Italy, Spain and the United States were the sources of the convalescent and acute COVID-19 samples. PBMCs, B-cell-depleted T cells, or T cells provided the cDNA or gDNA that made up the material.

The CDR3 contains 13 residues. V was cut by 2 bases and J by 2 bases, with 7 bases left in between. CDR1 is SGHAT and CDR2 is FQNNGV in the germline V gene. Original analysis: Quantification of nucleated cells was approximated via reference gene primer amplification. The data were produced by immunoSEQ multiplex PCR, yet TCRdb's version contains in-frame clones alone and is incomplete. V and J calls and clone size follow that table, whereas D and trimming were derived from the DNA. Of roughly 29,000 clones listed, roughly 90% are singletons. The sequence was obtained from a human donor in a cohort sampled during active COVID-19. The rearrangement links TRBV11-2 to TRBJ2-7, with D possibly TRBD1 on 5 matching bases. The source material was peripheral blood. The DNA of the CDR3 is TGTGCCAGCAGCTTATTACAGGCCTACGAGCAGTACTTC. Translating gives CASSLLQAYEQYF.